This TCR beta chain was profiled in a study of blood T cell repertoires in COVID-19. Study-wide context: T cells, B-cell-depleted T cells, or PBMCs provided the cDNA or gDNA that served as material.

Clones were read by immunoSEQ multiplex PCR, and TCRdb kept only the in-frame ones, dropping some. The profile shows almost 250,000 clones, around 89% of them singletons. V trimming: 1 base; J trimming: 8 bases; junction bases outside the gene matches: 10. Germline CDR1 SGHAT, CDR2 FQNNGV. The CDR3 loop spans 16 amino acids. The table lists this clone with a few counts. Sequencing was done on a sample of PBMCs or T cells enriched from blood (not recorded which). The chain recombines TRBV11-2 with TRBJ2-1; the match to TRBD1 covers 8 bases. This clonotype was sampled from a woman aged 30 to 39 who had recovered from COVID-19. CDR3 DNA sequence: TGTGCCAGCAGCTTAGGTGACGCCAGGGGGCTACATGAGCAGTTCTTC. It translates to CASSLGDARGLHEQFF.